The 22 T cell receptor beta chains presented below share a single source sample, sequenced in a study of cytomegalovirus exposure and HLA in healthy donors. The primer mix had 60 Vbeta and 13 Jbeta primers. The assay was immunoSEQ multiplex PCR, and TCRdb's table has in-frame clones only and misses some. The table lists 80,000 or so clones, 70% to 85% of them singletons, with approximately 7.3% in the top ten. Sequences were obtained from PBMCs. Receptors were obtained from a woman aged 40 to 49 in good health and CMV-seronegative.

CDR3 protein: CASSFAGGGSTEAFF. CDR3 DNA sequence: TGTGCCAGCAGCTTTGCCGGCGGAGGGAGCACTGAAGCTTTCTTT. The gene calls are TRBV11-2 and TRBJ1-1; no definite D call. Trimming stripped 3 bases from V and 4 bases from J, with 15 bases between. CDR3 length: 15 amino acids. The germline V gene has CDR1 SGHAT and CDR2 FQNNGV.

This clone has a single count. This chain joins TRBV5-1 and TRBJ2-5, with D possibly matching TRBD1 (5 bases). Trimming removed 1 base at V and 2 bases at J, with 12 bases between. Germline CDR1 reads SGHRS; CDR2 reads YFSETQ. The CDR3 consists of 15 residues. The CDR3: CASSLNPGRQETQYF. Written as DNA, the CDR3 is TGCGCCAGCAGCTTGAACCCAGGGCGGCAAGAGACCCAGTACTTC.

The chain combines TRBV5-5 with TRBJ2-1, with 8 nucleotides matching TRBD2. Germline loops: CDR1 SGHKS, CDR2 YYEKEE (reference sequence). This CDR3 spans 13 amino acids. V lost 6 bases to trimming and J lost 6 bases; unmatched junction nucleotides: 5. The CDR3 DNA follows: TGTGCCAGCACCCGGGGGGGCCGCAATGAGCAGTTCTTC. Its translation: CASTRGGRNEQFF.

V is TRBV10-3 and J is TRBJ2-1; D not certain. Deletions cut 6 bases from V and 10 bases from J, with 16 bases between. The CDR3 has 13 residues. CDR1 and CDR2 (germline): ENHRY, SYGVKD. In DNA form, the CDR3 reads TGTGCCATCAGCAATCTTGGAGTACGGGAGCAGTTCTTC. This codes for CAISNLGVREQFF.

This clone occurred once. This chain joins TRBV5-1 and TRBJ2-7; 9 bases are a match to TRBD1. CDR1 and CDR2 (germline): SGHRS, YFSETQ. The CDR3 is 14 amino acids. The V segment lost 1 base and the J segment 6 bases; nucleotides outside the gene matches: 5. CDR3 region: CASSLMGQGGEQYF. In nucleotides, the CDR3 is TGCGCCAGCAGCTTGATGGGACAGGGAGGCGAGCAGTACTTC. Drawing the rest from reference TRBV5-1 and TRBJ2-7, the complete variable domain is KAGVTQTPRYLIKTRGQQVTLSCSPISGHRSVSWYQQTPGQGLQFLFEYFSETQRNKGNFPGRFSGRQFSNSRSEMNVSTLELGDSALYLCASSLMGQGGEQYFGPGTRLTVT.

This clone was recorded a few times. The chain has TRBV6-1 and TRBJ2-5; TRBD2 aligns across 12 bases. The CDR3 length is 16 residues. V lost 2 bases and J lost 2; bases outside the gene matches: 3. Germline CDR1 MNHNS, CDR2 SASEGT. The CDR3 reads CASSELAGGGQETQYF. The DNA for the CDR3 is TGTGCCAGCAGTGAACTAGCGGGGGGGGGACAAGAGACCCAGTACTTC.

This clone was counted between two and nine times. V gene TRBV19 combines with J gene TRBJ2-1; 14 nucleotides agree with TRBD2. The length of the CDR3 is 15 residues. Germline-derived CDR1 and CDR2 are LNHDA and SQIVND (reference sequence). V lost 6 bases, J lost 5 bases, and 3 bases stayed unmatched. The CDR3: CASSRLAGGNNEQFF. The DNA for the CDR3 is TGTGCCAGTAGCCGACTAGCGGGAGGGAACAATGAGCAGTTCTTC.

This sequence joins TRBV10-3 and TRBJ2-5; D might be TRBD2 (6 bases). V lost 10 bases and J lost 8, with 17 bases in between. The CDR3 contains 12 residues. Germline assignment: CDR1 ENHRY and CDR2 SYGVKD. CDR3 DNA sequence: TGTGCCACCGGAGGGTTGGGAGATACCCAGTACTTC. Translated, it gives CATGGLGDTQYF.

This clone was observed a single time. This chain connects TRBV27 to TRBJ2-3; D perhaps matches TRBD2 (7 bases). V was trimmed by 5 bases and J by 9 bases, leaving 24 bases between them. Per the germline V gene, CDR1 is MNHEY and CDR2 is SMNVEV (reference sequence). CDR3 length equals 16 residues. CDR3 sequence (DNA): TGTGCCAGCAGTCTACAGGGCGGGAGCTGGGAGGGGACGCAGTATTTT. Translated, it gives CASSLQGGSWEGTQYF.

The gene calls are TRBV25-1 and TRBJ2-3, with 7 bases identical to TRBD2. Unmatched junction bases numbered 3, after V lost 7 bases and J lost 2 bases. CDR1 and CDR2 (germline): MGHDK, SYGVNS. CDR3 length equals 13 residues. This CDR3 is CASKSGVTDTQYF. CDR3 nucleotide sequence: TGTGCCAGCAAGAGCGGGGTCACAGATACGCAGTATTTT.

The CDR3 DNA follows: TGCGCCAGCAGCGAGGGGGGGGCTGGTTCACCCCTCCACTTT. This translates into CASSEGGAGSPLHF. The chain joins TRBV10-2 to TRBJ1-6; D may be TRBD1 (6 bases). CDR1 and CDR2 from the germline V gene are WSHSY and SAAADI. V lost 6 bases to trimming and J lost 9 bases, with 15 bases between them. CDR3 length equals 14 residues.

The chain links TRBV30 to TRBJ2-1, with TRBD2 as a possible D gene (6 bases). The ends were cut back, 0 bases at V and 7 bases at J, with 13 bases in the middle. The CDR3 is 14 amino acids. Germline V gene lookup returns CDR1 GTSNPN and CDR2 SVGIG (reference sequence). The CDR3 protein is CAWSVSRERNEQFF. CDR3 coding DNA: TGTGCCTGGAGTGTATCCCGGGAGCGGAATGAGCAGTTCTTC.

V gene TRBV15 combines with J gene TRBJ2-5; 10 nucleotides align to TRBD1. After removal of 4 bases from V and 9 bases from J, the junction contained 11 bases not matched to a gene. The germline V gene encodes CDR1 LNHNV and CDR2 YYDKDF (reference sequence). The CDR3 totals 15 residues. DNA of the CDR3: TGTGCCACCAGCACCGGACAGGGGGATGGGGGGGCCCAGTACTTC. It translates to CATSTGQGDGGAQYF.

The CDR3 here is CASSWDSYNEQFF. The CDR3 DNA follows: TGTGCCAGCAGCTGGGACAGCTACAATGAGCAGTTCTTC. The chain links TRBV7-2 to TRBJ2-1; 7 bases are shared with TRBD1. Germline-derived CDR1 and CDR2 are SGHTA and FQGNSA. V dropped 4 bases and J dropped 3; count of bases not matched to a gene: 0. This CDR3 region has 13 residues.

The genes are TRBV19 and TRBJ1-1; D may be TRBD1 (6 bases). The germline V and J ends were trimmed by 9 bases and 0 bases, with 11 bases remaining between them. The CDR3 loop spans 13 amino acids. The germline V gene encodes CDR1 LNHDA and CDR2 SQIVND (reference sequence). The CDR3 reads CASSQGMNTEAFF. Written as DNA, the CDR3 is TGTGCCAGCAGTCAGGGGATGAACACTGAAGCTTTCTTT.

This clone has more than one count but fewer than ten. The rearrangement links TRBV10-3 to TRBJ2-7; 11 positions match TRBD1. The CDR3 covers 13 residues. V lost 7 bases and J lost 7; bases outside the gene matches: 6. Germline V gives CDR1 ENHRY, CDR2 SYGVKD. The CDR3 region is CAIIGTGGGEQYF. The CDR3 DNA reads as TGTGCCATCATTGGGACAGGGGGAGGGGAGCAGTACTTC.

This clone occurred a few times. V usage is TRBV30 and J usage is TRBJ2-1; TRBD2 agrees at 8 bases. Per the germline V gene, CDR1 is GTSNPN and CDR2 is SVGIG (reference sequence). The CDR3 totals 14 residues. After removal of 4 bases from V and 0 bases from J, the junction contained 2 bases not matched to a gene. The CDR3 here is CAWTGTSSYNEQFF. As DNA, the CDR3 is TGTGCCTGGACCGGGACTAGCTCCTACAATGAGCAGTTCTTC.

J is TRBJ1-2 and V is TRBV30, with 7 bases aligning to TRBD1. V shed 2 bases, J shed 0 bases, and the junction held 6 bases outside the gene matches. This CDR3 is built from 15 residues. Germline CDR1 reads GTSNPN; CDR2 reads SVGIG (reference sequence). The CDR3 reads CAWSTPTGPNYGYTF. CDR3 coding DNA: TGTGCCTGGAGTACCCCGACAGGGCCTAACTATGGCTACACCTTC.

The chain has TRBV10-3 and TRBJ2-2, with D possibly being TRBD1 (6 bases). With 0 bases removed from V and 2 bases from J, the gap between germline ends came to 7 bases. This CDR3 is built from 15 residues. Germline CDR1 reads ENHRY; CDR2 reads SYGVKD. CDR3 in DNA: TGTGCCATCAGTGAGTCCGGGACAAACACCGGGGAGCTGTTTTTT. It is translated as CAISESGTNTGELFF.

The V and J genes are TRBV5-1 and TRBJ2-3; D not resolved. The CDR3 has 15 residues. V was shortened by 0 bases and J by 6 bases, with 14 bases between the two germline ends. The germline CDR1 and CDR2 sequences are SGHRS and YFSETQ. The CDR3 DNA reads as TGCGCCAGCAGCTTGGATCGTTCGGTCGGGGATACGCAGTATTTT. Its translation: CASSLDRSVGDTQYF.

This clone was seen only once. This rearrangement joins TRBV4-2 to TRBJ2-1; 8 bases align to TRBD2. Germline trimming cut 4 bases from V and 6 bases from J; bases unmatched to any gene: 8. Germline CDR1 is LGHNA and CDR2 is YNFKEQ. There are 15 residues in the CDR3. The CDR3 protein is CASSPALAGPNEQFF. In DNA, the CDR3 is TGTGCCAGCAGCCCGGCGCTAGCGGGCCCCAATGAGCAGTTCTTC.

V is TRBV7-2 and J is TRBJ1-5; D is uncertain. V was trimmed by 1 base and J by 7 bases, leaving 8 bases between them. Germline V gene lookup returns CDR1 SGHTA and CDR2 FQGNSA. CDR3 length: 13 amino acids. CDR3 amino acids: CASSLDSGQPQHF. The CDR3 nucleotides are TGTGCCAGCAGCTTAGATTCCGGGCAGCCCCAGCATTTT.